This TCR beta chain was found in a study of cytomegalovirus exposure and HLA in healthy donors. Regarding the study as a whole: Excluded: some indistinguishable V segments such as TRBV6-2 and TRBV6-3. It was shown in a later analysis that HLA-associated TCR beta chains were more clonally expanded than other, equally common chains.

On this clone: Its cognate antigen is unknown.

V was clipped by 4 bases and J by 4 bases; unmatched bases: 1. Germline CDR1 and CDR2: MNHEY and SVGAGI. The CDR3 has 15 amino acids. PCR amplification relied on 60 Vbeta primers (plus 13 Jbeta primers). Produced via immunoSEQ multiplex PCR; TCRdb's table is partial and in-frame only. The sample includes over 120,000 clones, 70% to 85% seen only once; the top ten take 9% to 10%. The source of this sequence is a woman aged 60 to 75 in good health and CMV-seropositive. The chain recombines TRBV6-5 with TRBJ2-3, with 14 bases matching TRBD2. Sequencing used PBMCs. Here the CDR3 reads CASSLGLAGADTQYF. DNA of the CDR3: TGTGCCAGCAGTTTGGGACTAGCGGGAGCAGATACGCAGTATTTT.